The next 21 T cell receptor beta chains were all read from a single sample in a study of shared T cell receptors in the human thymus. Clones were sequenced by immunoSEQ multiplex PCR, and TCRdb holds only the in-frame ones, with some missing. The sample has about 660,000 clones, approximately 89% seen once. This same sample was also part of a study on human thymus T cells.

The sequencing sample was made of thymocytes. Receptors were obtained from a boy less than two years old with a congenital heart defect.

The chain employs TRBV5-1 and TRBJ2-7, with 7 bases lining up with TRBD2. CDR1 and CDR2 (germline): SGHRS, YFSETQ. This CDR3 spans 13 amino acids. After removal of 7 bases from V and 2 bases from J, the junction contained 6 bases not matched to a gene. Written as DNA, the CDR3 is TGCGCCAGCTCTACTAGCGAGGCCTACGAGCAGTACTTC. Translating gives CASSTSEAYEQYF.

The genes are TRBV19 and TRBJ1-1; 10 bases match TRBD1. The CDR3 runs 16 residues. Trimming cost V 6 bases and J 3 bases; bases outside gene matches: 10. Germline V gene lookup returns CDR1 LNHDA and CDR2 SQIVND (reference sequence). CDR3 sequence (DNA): TGTGCCAGTAGCAAACCGCAGGGGACAGGGGACACTGAAGCTTTCTTT. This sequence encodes CASSKPQGTGDTEAFF.

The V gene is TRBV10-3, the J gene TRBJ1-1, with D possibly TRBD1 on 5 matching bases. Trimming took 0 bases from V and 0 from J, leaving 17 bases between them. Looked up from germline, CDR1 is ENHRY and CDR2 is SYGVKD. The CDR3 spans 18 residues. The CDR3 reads CAISESSREGCMNTEAFF. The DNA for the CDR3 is TGTGCCATCAGTGAGTCGAGTCGGGAGGGGTGCATGAACACTGAAGCTTTCTTT.

This CDR3 reads CASSLSITARVNYGYTF. In nucleotides, the CDR3 is TGTGCCAGCAGTTTATCGATCACCGCACGGGTGAACTATGGCTACACCTTC. The chain carries TRBV27 and TRBJ1-2; D is unclear. The CDR3 has 17 amino acids. In germline, CDR1 is MNHEY, CDR2 SMNVEV (reference sequence). Trimming took off 0 bases at V and 2 bases at J, with 16 bases between the two ends.

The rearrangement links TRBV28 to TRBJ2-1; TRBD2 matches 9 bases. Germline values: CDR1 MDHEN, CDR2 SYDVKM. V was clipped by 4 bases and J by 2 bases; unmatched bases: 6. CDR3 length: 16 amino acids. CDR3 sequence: CASSWQRGVAYNEQFF. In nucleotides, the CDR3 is TGTGCCAGCAGTTGGCAGCGGGGGGTGGCCTACAATGAGCAGTTCTTC.

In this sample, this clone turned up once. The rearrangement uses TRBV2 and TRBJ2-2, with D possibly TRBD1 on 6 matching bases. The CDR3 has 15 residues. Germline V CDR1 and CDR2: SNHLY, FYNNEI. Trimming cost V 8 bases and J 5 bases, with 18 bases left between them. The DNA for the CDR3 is TGTGCCAGCGGGGCAGGGGTGAGGGTTACCGGGGAGCTGTTTTTT. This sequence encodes CASGAGVRVTGELFF.

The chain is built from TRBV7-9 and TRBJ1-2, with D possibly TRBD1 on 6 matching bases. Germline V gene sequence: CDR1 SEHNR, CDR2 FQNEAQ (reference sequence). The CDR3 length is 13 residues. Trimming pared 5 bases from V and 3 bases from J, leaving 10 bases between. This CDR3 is CASSPQGYYGYTF. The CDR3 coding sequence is TGTGCCAGCAGCCCTCAGGGGTACTATGGCTACACCTTC. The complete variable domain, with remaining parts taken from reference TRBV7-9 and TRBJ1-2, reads DTGVSQNPRHKITKRGQNVTFRCDPISEHNRLYWYRQTLGQGPEFLTYFQNEAQLEKSRLLSDRFSAERPKGSFSTLEIQRTEQGDSAMYLCASSPQGYYGYTFGSGTRLTVV.

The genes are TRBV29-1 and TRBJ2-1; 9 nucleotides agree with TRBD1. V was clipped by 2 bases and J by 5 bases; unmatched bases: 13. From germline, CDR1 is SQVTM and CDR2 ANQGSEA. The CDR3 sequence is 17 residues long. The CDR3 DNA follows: TGCAGCGTTGAAATGAGGTCGGGACAGGGTACGCACAATGAGCAGTTCTTC. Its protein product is CSVEMRSGQGTHNEQFF.

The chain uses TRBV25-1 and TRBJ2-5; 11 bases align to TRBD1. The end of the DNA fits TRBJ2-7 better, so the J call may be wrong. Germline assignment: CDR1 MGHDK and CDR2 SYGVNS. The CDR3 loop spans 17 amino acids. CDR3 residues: CASSERHRDRGAYEQYF. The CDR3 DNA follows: TGTGCCAGCAGTGAACGCCACCGGGACAGGGGGGCCTACGAGCAGTACTTC.

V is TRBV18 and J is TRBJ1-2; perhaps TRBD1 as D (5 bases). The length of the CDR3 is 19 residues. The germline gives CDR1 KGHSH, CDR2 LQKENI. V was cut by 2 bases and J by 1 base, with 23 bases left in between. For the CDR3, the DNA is TGTGCCAGCTCACCAATCGGGGGTTTGTCACCCACCCTTAACTATGGCTACACCTTC. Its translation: CASSPIGGLSPTLNYGYTF.

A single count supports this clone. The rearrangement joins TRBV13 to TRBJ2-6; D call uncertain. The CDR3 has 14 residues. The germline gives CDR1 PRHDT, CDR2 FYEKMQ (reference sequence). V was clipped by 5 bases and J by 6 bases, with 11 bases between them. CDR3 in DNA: TGTGCCAGCAGCCCCCGTTCAGAGGCCAACGTCCTGACTTTC. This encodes CASSPRSEANVLTF. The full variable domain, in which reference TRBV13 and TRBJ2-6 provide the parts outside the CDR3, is AAGVIQSPRHLIKEKRETATLKCYPIPRHDTVYWYQQGPGQDPQFLISFYEKMQSDKGSIPDRFSAQQFSDYHSELNMSSLELGDSALYFCASSPRSEANVLTFGAGSRLTVL.

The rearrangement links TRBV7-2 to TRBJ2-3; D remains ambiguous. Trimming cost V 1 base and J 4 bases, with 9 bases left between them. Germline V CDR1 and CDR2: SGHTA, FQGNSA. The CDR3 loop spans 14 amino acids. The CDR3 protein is CASSLGSGADTQYF. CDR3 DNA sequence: TGTGCCAGCAGCTTAGGGAGTGGAGCAGATACGCAGTATTTT.

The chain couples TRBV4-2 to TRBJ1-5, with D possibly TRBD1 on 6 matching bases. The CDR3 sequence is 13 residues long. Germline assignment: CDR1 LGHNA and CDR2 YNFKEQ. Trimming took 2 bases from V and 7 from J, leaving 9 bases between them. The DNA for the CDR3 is TGTGCCAGCAGCCAACGGGACAACCAGCCCCAGCATTTT. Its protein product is CASSQRDNQPQHF.

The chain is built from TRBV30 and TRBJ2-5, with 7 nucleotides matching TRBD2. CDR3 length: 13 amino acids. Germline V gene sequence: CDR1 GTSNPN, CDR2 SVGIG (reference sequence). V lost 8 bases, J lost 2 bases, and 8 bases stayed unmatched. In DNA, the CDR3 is TGTGCCGGTCGGCGGGAGAATCAAGAGACCCAGTACTTC. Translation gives CAGRRENQETQYF.

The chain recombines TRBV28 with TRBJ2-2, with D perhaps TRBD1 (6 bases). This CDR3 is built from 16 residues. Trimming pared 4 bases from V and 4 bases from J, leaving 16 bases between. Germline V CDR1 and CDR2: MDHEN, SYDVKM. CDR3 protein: CASSSRQGSRTGELFF. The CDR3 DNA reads TGTGCCAGCAGTTCGCGTCAGGGGTCACGCACCGGGGAGCTGTTTTTT. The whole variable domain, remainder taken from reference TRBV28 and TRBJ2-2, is DVKVTQSSRYLVKRTGEKVFLECVQDMDHENMFWYRQDPGLGLRLIYFSYDVKMKEKGDIPEGYSVSREKKERFSLILESASTNQTSMYLCASSSRQGSRTGELFFGEGSRLTVL.

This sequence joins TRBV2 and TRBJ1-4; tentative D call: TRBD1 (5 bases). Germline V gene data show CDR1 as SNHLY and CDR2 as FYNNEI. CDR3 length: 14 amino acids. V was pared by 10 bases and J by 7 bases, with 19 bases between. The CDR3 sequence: CAKRSPDRGEKLFF. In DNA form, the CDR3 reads TGTGCCAAACGCTCGCCTGACAGAGGTGAAAAACTGTTTTTT.

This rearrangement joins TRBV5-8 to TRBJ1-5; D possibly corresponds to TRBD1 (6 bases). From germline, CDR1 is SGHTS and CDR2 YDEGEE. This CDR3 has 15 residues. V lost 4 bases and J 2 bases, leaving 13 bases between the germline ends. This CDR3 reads CASSRDNRGNQPQHF. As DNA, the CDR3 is TGTGCCAGCAGCCGGGACAACCGGGGCAATCAGCCCCAGCATTTT.

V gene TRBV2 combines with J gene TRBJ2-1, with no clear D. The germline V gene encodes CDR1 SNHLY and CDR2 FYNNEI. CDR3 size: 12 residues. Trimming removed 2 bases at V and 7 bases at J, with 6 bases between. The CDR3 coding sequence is TGTGCCAGCAGTGAATTTATTAATGAGCAGTTCTTC. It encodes CASSEFINEQFF.

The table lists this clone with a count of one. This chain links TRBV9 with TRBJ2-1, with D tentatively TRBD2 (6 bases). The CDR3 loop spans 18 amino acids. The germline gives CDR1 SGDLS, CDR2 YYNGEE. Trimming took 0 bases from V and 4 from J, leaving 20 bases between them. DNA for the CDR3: TGTGCCAGCAGCGTAGGGAGGGACCCAAGCGCAACATACAATGAGCAGTTCTTC. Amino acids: CASSVGRDPSATYNEQFF.

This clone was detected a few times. CDR3 protein: CASSKRPAEQYF. CDR3 DNA: TGTGCCAGCAGTAAGAGGCCTGCCGAGCAGTACTTC. The genes are TRBV5-6 and TRBJ2-7, with D uncertain. The germline gives CDR1 SGHDT, CDR2 YYEEEE. The CDR3 runs 12 residues. V lost 5 bases and J lost 6, with 12 bases in between.

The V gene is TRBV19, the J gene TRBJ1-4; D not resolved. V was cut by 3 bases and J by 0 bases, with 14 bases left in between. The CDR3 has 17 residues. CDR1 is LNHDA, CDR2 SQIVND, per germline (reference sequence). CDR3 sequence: CASSICGLSSTNEKLFF. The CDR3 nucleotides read TGTGCCAGTAGTATCTGCGGTTTAAGTTCAACTAATGAAAAACTGTTTTTT.